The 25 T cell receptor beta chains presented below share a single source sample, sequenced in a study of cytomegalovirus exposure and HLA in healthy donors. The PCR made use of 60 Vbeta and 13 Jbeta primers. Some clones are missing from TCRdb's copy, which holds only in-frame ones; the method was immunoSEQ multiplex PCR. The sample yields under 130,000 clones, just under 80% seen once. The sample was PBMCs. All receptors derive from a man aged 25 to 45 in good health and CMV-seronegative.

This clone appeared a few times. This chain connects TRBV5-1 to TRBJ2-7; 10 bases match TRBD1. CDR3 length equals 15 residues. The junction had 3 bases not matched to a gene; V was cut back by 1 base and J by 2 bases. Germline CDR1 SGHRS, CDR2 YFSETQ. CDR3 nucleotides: TGCGCCAGCAGCTTGCTTGGGACAGGGGCCTACGAGCAGTACTTC. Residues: CASSLLGTGAYEQYF.

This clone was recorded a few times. The CDR3 region is CASSFPGLAGGNEQFF. CDR3 in DNA: TGTGCCAGCAGTTTTCCGGGACTAGCGGGAGGTAATGAGCAGTTCTTC. The chain recombines TRBV28 with TRBJ2-1; 15 bases map to TRBD2. The length of the CDR3 is 16 residues. J gave up 7 bases and V 3 bases, and 4 bases lay outside the gene matches. CDR1 and CDR2 from the germline V gene are MDHEN and SYDVKM.

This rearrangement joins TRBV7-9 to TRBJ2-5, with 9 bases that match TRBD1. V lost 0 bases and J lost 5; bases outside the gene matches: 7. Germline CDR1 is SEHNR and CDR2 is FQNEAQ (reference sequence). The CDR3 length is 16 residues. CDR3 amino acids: CASSLAGTGRRETQYF. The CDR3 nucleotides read TGTGCCAGCAGCTTAGCTGGGACAGGGAGGCGGGAGACCCAGTACTTC. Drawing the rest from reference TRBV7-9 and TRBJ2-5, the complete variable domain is DTGVSQNPRHKITKRGQNVTFRCDPISEHNRLYWYRQTLGQGPEFLTYFQNEAQLEKSRLLSDRFSAERPKGSFSTLEIQRTEQGDSAMYLCASSLAGTGRRETQYFGPGTRLLVL.

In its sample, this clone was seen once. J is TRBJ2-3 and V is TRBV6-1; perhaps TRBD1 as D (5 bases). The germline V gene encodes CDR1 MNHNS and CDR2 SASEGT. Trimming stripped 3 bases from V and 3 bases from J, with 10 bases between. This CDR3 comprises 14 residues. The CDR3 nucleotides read TGTGCCAGCAGTGACAGGGTTTGGACAGATACGCAGTATTTT. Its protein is CASSDRVWTDTQYF.

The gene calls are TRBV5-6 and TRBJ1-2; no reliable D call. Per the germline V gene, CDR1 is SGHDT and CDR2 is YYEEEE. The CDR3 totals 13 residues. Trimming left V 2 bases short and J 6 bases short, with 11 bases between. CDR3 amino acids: CASSFTVLDGYTF. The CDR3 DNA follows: TGTGCCAGCAGCTTTACGGTTTTGGATGGCTACACCTTC.

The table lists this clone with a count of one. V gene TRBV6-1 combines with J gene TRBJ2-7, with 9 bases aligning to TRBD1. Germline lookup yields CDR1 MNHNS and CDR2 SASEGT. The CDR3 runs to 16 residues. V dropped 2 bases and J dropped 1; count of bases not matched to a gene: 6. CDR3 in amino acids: CASSEQTGTGSYEQYF. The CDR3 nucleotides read TGTGCCAGCAGTGAACAGACCGGGACAGGGTCCTACGAGCAGTACTTC.

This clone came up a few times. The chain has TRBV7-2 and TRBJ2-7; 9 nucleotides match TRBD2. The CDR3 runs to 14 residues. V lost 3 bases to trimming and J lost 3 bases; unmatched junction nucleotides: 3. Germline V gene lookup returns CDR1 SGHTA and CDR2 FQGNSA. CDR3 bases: TGTGCCAGCAGCTTTGCGGGGGGGGGCTACGAGCAGTACTTC. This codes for CASSFAGGGYEQYF.

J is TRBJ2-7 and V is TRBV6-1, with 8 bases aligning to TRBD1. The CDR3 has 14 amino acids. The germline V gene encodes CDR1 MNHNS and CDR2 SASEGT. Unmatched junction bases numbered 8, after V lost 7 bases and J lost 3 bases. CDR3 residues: CASTSGTGDYEQYF. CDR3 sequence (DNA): TGTGCCAGCACCTCCGGGACAGGAGACTACGAGCAGTACTTC.

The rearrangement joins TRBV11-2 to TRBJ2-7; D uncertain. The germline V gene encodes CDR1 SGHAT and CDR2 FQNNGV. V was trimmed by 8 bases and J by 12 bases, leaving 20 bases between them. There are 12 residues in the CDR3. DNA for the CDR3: TGTGCCAGCTCCCCCGAGGCGAGCTTTCGGTACTTC. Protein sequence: CASSPEASFRYF.

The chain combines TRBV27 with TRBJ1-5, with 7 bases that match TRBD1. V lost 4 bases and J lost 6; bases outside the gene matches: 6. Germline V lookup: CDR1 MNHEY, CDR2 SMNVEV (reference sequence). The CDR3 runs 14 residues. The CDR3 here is CASSSTGLGQPQHF. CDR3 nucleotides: TGTGCCAGCAGTTCGACAGGGCTTGGTCAGCCCCAGCATTTT.

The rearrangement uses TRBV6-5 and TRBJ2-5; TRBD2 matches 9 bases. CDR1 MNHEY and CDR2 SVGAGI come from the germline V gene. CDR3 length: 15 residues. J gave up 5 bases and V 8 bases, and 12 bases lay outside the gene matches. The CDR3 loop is CASESPGLAPETQYF. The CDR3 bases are TGTGCCAGCGAATCTCCGGGACTAGCTCCTGAGACCCAGTACTTC.

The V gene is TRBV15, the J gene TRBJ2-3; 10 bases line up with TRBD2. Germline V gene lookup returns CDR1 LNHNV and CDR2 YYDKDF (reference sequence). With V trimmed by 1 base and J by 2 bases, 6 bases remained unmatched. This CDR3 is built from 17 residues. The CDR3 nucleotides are TGTGCCACCAGCAGAGGTCACACTAGCGGGAACACAGATACGCAGTATTTT. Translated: CATSRGHTSGNTDTQYF.

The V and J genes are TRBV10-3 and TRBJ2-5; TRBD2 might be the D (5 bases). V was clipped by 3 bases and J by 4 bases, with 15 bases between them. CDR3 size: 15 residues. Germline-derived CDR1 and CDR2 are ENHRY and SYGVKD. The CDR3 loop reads CAISDAGEGPETQYF. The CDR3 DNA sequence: TGTGCCATCAGTGATGCCGGGGAAGGCCCAGAGACCCAGTACTTC.

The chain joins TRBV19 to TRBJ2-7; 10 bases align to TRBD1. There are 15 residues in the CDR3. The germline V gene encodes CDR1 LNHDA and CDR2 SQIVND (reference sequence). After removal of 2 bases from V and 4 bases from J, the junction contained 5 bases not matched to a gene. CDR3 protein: CASSIPGTGAYEQYF. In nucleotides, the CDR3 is TGTGCCAGTAGTATACCCGGGACAGGGGCGTACGAGCAGTACTTC.

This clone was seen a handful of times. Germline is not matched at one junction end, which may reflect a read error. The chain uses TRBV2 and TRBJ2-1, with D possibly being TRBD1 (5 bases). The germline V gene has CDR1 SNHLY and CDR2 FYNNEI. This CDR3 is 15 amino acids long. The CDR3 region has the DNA TGTGCCAGAAGTGGGCAGGGCGTAGAGTACAATGAGCAGTTCTTC. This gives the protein CARSGQGVEYNEQFF. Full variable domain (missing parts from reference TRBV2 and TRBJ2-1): EPEVTQTPSHQVTQMGQEVILRCVPISNHLYFYWYRQILGQKVEFLVSFYNNEISEKSEIFDDQFSVERPDGSNFTLKIRSTKLEDSAMYFCARSGQGVEYNEQFFGPGTRLTVL.

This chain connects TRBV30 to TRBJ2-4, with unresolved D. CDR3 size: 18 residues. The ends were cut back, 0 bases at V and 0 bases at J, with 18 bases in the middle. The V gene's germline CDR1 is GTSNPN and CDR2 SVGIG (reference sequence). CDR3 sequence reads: CAWSVPTVVLLAKNIQYF. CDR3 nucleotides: TGTGCCTGGAGTGTACCAACGGTCGTACTCCTAGCCAAAAACATTCAGTACTTC.

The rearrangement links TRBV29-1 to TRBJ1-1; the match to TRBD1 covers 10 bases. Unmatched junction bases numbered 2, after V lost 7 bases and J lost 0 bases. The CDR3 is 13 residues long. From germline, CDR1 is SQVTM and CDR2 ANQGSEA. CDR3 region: CSAGTGVNTEAFF. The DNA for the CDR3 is TGCAGCGCGGGGACAGGGGTGAACACTGAAGCTTTCTTT.

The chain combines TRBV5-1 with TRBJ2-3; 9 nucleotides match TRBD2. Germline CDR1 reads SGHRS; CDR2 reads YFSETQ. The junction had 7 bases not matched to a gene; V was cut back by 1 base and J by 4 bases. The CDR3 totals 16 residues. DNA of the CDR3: TGCGCCAGCAGCTTGCCAGCGGGGGGAAGGGCAGATACGCAGTATTTT. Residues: CASSLPAGGRADTQYF.

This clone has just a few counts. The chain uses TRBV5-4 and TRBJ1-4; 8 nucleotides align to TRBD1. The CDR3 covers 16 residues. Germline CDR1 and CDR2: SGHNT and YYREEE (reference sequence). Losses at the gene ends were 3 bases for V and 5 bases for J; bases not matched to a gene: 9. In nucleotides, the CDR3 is TGTGCCAGCAGCTCCCCCACCCGGACAGGGAATGAAAAACTGTTTTTT. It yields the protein CASSSPTRTGNEKLFF.

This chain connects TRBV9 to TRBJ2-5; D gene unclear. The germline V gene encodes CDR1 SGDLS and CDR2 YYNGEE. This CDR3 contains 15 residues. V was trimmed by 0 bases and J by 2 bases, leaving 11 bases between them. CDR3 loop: CASSVGSTPQETQYF. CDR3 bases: TGTGCCAGCAGCGTAGGCTCTACCCCTCAAGAGACCCAGTACTTC. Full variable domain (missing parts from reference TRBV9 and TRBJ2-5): DSGVTQTPKHLITATGQRVTLRCSPRSGDLSVYWYQQSLDQGLQFLIQYYNGEERAKGNILERFSAQQFPDLHSELNLSSLELGDSALYFCASSVGSTPQETQYFGPGTRLLVL.

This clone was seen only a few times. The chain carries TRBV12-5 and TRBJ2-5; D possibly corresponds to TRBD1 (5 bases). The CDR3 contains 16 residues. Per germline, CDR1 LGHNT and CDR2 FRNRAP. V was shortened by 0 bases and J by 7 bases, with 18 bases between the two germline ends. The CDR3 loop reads CASGLVLGPGGATQYF. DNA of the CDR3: TGTGCTAGTGGTTTGGTACTGGGGCCCGGCGGTGCGACCCAGTACTTC. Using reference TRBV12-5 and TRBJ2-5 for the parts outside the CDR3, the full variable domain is DARVTQTPRHKVTEMGQEVTMRCQPILGHNTVFWYRQTMMQGLELLAYFRNRAPLDDSGMPKDRFSAEMPDATLATLKIQPSEPRDSAVYFCASGLVLGPGGATQYFGPGTRLLVL.

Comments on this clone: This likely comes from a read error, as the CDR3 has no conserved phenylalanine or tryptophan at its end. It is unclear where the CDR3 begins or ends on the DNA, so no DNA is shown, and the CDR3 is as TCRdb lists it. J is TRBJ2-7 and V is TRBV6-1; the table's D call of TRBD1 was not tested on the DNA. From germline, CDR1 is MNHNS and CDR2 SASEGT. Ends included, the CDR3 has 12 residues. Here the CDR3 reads CASRGTGGHHSL.

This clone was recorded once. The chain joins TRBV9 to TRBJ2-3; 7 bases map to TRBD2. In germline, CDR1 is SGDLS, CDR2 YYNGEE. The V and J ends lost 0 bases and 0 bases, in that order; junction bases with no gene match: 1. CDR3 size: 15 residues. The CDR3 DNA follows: TGTGCCAGCAGCGTAGGCGGGAGAAGCACAGATACGCAGTATTTT. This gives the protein CASSVGGRSTDTQYF.

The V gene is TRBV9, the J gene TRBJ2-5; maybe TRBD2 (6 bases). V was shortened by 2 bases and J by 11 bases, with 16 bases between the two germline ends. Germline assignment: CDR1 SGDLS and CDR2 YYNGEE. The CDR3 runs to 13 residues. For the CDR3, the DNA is TGTGCCAGCAGCGTCGGGGAATTAGGGACTCAGTACTTC. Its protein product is CASSVGELGTQYF.

CDR3 sequence reads: CASSPHGTSGRANNEQFF. The CDR3 DNA reads as TGTGCCAGCAGCCCCCACGGGACTAGCGGGAGGGCGAACAATGAGCAGTTCTTC. V is TRBV11-3 and J is TRBJ2-1, with 16 bases that match TRBD2. Germline V gene lookup returns CDR1 SGHNT and CDR2 YENEEA. V dropped 5 bases and J dropped 5; count of bases not matched to a gene: 9. The CDR3 extends over 18 amino acids.